This T cell receptor (beta chain) was sequenced for a study of shared clonotypes between healthy human individuals. Overall study: Each donor's CD8 memory used one plate, CD8 naive two, each CD4 subset three. The study's findings and limits: Relative to their counterparts shared across all four donors, non-shared clonotypes exhibited diminished generation probabilities.

From germline, CDR1 is SQVTM and CDR2 ANQGSEA. V shed 1 base and J 10 bases; nucleotides not matched to a gene: 2. The CDR3 is 11 residues long. The protocol was immunoSEQ multiplex PCR, while the TCRdb copy is restricted to in-frame clones and leaves out a portion. The sample shows roughly 2.5 million clones, around 90% of them seen only once. Recent vaccinations or acute infections were absent in the healthy HIV-negative adult donors. Remarks on this clone: The antigen is not known.

Sequenced: naive CD4+ T cells sorted from blood. Subset here: CD45RA+ positively selected. The sequence was collected from a man between 18 and 29 years old in good health. This chain joins TRBV29-1 and TRBJ1-1; 8 bases agree with TRBD1. The CDR3 region is CSVEVGTGAFF. The CDR3 region has the DNA TGCAGCGTTGAAGTCGGGACAGGAGCTTTCTTT.